The sequence of this T cell receptor beta chain was determined in a study of shared clonotypes between healthy human individuals. The wider study: A couple of women and three men aged 18 to 49 served as donors.

CDR1 is SEHNR and CDR2 is FQNEAQ in the germline V gene (reference sequence). The CDR3 is 13 residues long. Trimming cost V 1 base and J 5 bases, with 8 bases left between them. This clone was counted once. CD8 cells regarded as naive lacked CD45RO, were positively chosen for CCR7, and omitted terminally differentiated effector memory CD45RA+ cells. Method: immunoSEQ multiplex PCR; TCRdb's copy keeps in-frame clones and lacks some. The sample records 2 million to 2.5 million clones, about 92% being singletons. The genes are TRBV7-9 and TRBJ1-1; D is undetermined. This clonotype originated in a man aged 18 to 29 in good health. Some clones in this sample may be carry-over from other donors' samples. Sequencing input: naive CD8+ T cells from PBMCs. The CDR3 protein is CASSLGARTEAFF. CDR3 DNA: TGTGCCAGCAGCTTAGGTGCGAGGACTGAAGCTTTCTTT.